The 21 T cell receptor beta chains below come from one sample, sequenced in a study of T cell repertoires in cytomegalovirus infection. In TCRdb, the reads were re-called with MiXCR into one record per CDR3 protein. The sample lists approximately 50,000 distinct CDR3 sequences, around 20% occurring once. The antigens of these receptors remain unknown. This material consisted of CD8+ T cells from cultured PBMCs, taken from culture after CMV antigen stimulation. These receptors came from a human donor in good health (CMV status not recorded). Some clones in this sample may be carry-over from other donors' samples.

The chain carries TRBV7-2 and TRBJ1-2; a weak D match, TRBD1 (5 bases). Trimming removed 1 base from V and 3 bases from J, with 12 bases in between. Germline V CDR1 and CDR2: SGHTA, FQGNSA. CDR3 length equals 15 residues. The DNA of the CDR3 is TGTGCCAGCAGCTTAGTAGGGGCGGGGGACTATGGCTACACCTTC. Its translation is CASSLVGAGDYGYTF.

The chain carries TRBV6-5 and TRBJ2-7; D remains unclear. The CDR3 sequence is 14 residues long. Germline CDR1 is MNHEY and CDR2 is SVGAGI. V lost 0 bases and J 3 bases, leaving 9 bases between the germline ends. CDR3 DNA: TGTGCCAGCAGTTACTCGTCCAGCTACTACGAGCAGTACTTC. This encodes CASSYSSSYYEQYF.

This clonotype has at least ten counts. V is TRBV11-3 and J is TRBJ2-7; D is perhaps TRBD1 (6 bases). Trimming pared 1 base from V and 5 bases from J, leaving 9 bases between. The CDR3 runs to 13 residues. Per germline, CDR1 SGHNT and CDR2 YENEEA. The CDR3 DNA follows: TGTGCCAGCAGCTTAGGGACAGTTAACGAGCAGTACTTC. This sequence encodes CASSLGTVNEQYF.

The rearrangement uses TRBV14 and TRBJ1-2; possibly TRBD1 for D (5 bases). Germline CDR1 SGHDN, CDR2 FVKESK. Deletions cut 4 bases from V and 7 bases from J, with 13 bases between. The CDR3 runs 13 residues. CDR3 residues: CASSRPGMGGYTF. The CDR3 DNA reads TGTGCCAGCAGCCGACCAGGGATGGGTGGCTACACCTTC. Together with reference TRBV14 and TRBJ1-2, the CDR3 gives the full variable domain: EAGVTQFPSHSVIEKGQTVTLRCDPISGHDNLYWYRRVMGKEIKFLLHFVKESKQDESGMPNNRFLAERTGGTYSTLKVQPAELEDSGVYFCASSRPGMGGYTFGSGTRLTVV.

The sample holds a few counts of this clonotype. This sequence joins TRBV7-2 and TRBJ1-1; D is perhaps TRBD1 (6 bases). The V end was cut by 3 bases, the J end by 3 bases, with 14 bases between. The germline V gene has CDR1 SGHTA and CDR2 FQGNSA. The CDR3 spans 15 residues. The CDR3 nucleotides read TGTGCCAGCAGCTTCAGGGGATCTTTGGACACTGAAGCTTTCTTT. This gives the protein CASSFRGSLDTEAFF.

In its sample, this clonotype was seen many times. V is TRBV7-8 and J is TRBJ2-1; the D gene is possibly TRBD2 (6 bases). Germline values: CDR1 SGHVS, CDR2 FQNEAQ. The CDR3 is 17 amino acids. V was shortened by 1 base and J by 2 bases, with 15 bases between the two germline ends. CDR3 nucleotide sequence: TGTGCCAGCAGCTTAGTTGGATGGGGGGAGACCTACAATGAGCAGTTCTTC. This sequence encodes CASSLVGWGETYNEQFF. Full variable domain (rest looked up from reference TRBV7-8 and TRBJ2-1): GAGVSQSPRYKVAKRGQDVALRCDPISGHVSLFWYQQALGQGPEFLTYFQNEAQLDKSGLPSDRFFAERPEGSVSTLKIQRTQQEDSAVYLCASSLVGWGETYNEQFFGPGTRLTVL.

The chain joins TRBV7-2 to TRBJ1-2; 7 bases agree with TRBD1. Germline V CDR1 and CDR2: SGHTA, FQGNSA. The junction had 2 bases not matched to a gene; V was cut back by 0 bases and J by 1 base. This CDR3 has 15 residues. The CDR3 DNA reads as TGTGCCAGCAGCTTAGCTTCAGGGGGTAACTATGGCTACACCTTC. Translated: CASSLASGGNYGYTF.

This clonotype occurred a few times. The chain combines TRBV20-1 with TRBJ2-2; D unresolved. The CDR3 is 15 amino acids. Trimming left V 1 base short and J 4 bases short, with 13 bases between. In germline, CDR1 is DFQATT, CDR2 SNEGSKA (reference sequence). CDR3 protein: CSARVLRLSTGELFF. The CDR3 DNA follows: TGCAGTGCTAGAGTGCTCCGGCTTTCCACCGGGGAGCTGTTTTTT.

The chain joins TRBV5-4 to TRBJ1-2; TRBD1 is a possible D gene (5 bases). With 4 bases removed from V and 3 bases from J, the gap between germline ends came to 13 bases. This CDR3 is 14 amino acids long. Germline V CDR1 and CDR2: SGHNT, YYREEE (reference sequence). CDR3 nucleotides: TGTGCCAGCAGCAACCGGGACCAGGACTATGGCTACACCTTC. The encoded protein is CASSNRDQDYGYTF.

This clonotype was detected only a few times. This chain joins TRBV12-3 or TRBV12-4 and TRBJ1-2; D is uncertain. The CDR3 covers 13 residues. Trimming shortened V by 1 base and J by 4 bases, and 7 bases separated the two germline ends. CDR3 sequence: CASSLVRIYGYTF. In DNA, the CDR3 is TGTGCCAGCAGTTTAGTACGGATCTATGGCTACACCTTC.

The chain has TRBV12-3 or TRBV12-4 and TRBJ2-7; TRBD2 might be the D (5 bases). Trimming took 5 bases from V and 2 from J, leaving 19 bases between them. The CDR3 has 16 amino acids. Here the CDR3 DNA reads TGTGCCAGCAGTCCCCCTAGTGGCGGGCGCGCCTACGAGCAGTACTTC. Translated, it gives CASSPPSGGRAYEQYF.

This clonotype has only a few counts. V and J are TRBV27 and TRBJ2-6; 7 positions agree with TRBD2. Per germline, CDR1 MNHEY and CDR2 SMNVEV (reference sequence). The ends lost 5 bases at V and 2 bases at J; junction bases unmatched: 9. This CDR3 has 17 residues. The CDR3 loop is CASSKIRTRTGANVLTF. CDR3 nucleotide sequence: TGTGCCAGCAGTAAAATACGGACTAGGACTGGGGCCAACGTCCTGACTTTC.

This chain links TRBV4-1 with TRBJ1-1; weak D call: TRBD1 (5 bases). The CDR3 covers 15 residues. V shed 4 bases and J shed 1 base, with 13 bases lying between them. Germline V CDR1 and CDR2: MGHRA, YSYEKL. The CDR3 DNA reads TGCGCCAGCAGCCCCCGTCGCAGGGCGAACACTGAAGCTTTCTTT. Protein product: CASSPRRRANTEAFF.

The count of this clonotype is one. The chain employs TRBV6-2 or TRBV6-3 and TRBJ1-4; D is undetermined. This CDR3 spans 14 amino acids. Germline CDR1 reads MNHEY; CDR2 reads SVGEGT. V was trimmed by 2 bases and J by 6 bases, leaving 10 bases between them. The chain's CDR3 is CASSYPGPDEKLFF. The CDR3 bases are TGTGCCAGCAGTTACCCTGGACCCGATGAAAAACTGTTTTTT.

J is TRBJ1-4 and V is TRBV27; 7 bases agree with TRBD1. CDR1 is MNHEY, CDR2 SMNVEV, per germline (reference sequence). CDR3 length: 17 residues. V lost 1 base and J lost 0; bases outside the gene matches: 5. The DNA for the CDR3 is TGTGCCAGCAGTTTATATGCAGGGGGGACAACTAATGAAAAACTGTTTTTT. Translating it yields CASSLYAGGTTNEKLFF.

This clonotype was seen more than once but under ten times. The CDR3 is CASGTSGGNEQFF. The CDR3 nucleotides are TGTGCCAGCGGGACTAGCGGGGGCAATGAGCAGTTCTTC. The rearrangement uses TRBV25-1 and TRBJ2-1, with TRBD2 matching 14 bases. V was pared by 8 bases and J by 6 bases, with 0 bases of the junction left unmatched. The CDR3 is made up of 13 amino acids. Per germline, CDR1 MGHDK and CDR2 SYGVNS.

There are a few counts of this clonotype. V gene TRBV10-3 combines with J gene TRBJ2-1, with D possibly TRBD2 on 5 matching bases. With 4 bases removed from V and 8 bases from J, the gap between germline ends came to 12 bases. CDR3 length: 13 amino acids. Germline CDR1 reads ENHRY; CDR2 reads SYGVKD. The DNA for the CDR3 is TGTGCCATCAGTGGACCACTAGTCGATGAGCAGTTCTTC. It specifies CAISGPLVDEQFF.

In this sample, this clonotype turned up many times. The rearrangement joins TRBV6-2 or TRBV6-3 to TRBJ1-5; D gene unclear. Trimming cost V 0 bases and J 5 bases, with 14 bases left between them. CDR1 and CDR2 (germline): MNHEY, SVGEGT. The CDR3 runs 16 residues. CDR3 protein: CASSYSIRVVDQPQHF. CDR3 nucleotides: TGTGCCAGCAGTTACTCGATTCGAGTGGTTGATCAGCCCCAGCATTTT.

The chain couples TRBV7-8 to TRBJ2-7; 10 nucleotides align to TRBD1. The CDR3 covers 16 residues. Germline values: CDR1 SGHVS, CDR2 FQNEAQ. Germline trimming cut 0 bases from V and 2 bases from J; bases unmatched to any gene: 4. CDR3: CASSLAGTGEAYEQYF. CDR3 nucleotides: TGTGCCAGCAGCTTAGCCGGGACAGGGGAGGCCTACGAGCAGTACTTC.

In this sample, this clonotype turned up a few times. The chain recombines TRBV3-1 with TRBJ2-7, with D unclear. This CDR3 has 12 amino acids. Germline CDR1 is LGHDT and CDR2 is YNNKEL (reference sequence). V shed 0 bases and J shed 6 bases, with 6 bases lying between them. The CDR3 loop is CASSQDVVEQYF. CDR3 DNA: TGTGCCAGCAGCCAAGACGTGGTCGAGCAGTACTTC.

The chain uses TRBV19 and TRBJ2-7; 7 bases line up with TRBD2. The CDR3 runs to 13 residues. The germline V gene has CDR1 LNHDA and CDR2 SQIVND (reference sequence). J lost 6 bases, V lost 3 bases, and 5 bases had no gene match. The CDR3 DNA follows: TGTGCCAGTAGTATCGTATCGGGGGGCGAGCAGTACTTC. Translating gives CASSIVSGGEQYF.